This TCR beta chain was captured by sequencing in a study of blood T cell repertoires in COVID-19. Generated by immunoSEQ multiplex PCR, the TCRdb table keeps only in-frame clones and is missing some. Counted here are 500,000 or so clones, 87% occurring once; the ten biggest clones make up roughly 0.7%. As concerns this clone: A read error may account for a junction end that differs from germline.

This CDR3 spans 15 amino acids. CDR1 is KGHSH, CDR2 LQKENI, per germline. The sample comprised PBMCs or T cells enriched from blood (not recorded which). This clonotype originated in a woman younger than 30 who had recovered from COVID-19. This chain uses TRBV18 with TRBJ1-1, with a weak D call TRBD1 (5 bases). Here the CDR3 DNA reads TGTGCCAGCTCCCCACCGGGACTGAGGAACACTGAAGCTTTCTTT. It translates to CASSPPGLRNTEAFF.